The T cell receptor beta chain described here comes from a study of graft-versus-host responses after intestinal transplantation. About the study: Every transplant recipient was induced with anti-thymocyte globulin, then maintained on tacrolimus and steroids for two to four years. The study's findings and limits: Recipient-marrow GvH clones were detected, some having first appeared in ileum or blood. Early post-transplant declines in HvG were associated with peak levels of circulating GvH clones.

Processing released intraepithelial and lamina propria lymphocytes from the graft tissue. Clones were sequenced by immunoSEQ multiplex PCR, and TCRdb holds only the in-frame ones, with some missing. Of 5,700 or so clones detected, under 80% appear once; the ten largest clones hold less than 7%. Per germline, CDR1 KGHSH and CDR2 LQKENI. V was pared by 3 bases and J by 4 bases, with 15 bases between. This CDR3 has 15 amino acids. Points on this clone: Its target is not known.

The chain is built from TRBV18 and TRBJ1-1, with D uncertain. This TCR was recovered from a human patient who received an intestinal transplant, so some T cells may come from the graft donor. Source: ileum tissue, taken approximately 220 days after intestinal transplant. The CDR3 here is CASSPLLGRVTEAFF. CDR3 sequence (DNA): TGTGCCAGCTCACCTCTCCTGGGAAGGGTCACTGAAGCTTTCTTT.